One sample yielded the 23 T cell receptor beta chains listed below, sequenced in a study of blood T cells in healthy people across ages. PCR was performed a second time for roughly 7 to 12 cycles using a sample-barcoded 5' primer and a J-beta primer mix. In TCRdb, the 5' RACE reads were re-called with MiXCR into one record per CDR3 protein. Here the sample spans 890,000 or so distinct CDR3 sequences, 62% being singletons. Source material: blood. The receptors were sampled from a man aged 30 to 45 in good health.

The rearrangement links TRBV4-3 to TRBJ2-1; D not certain. This CDR3 region has 16 residues. Germline V gene data show CDR1 as LGHNA and CDR2 as YSLEER. V lost 2 bases and J 0 bases, leaving 11 bases between the germline ends. CDR3 region: CASSQWVASSYNEQFF. Here the CDR3 DNA reads TGCGCCAGCAGCCAATGGGTAGCAAGCTCCTACAATGAGCAGTTCTTC.

V usage is TRBV27 and J usage is TRBJ1-6, with D hard to call. CDR1 is MNHEY and CDR2 is SMNVEV in the germline V gene (reference sequence). V lost 4 bases and J lost 6, with 10 bases in between. CDR3 size: 14 residues. Written as DNA, the CDR3 is TGTGCCAGCAGTTCGGGCAAGGCTAATTCACCCCTCCACTTT. Protein sequence: CASSSGKANSPLHF.

This chain joins TRBV3-1 and TRBJ1-2; TRBD1 matches at 7 bases. CDR3 size: 13 residues. The germline V gene encodes CDR1 LGHDT and CDR2 YNNKEL (reference sequence). The junction had 1 base not matched to a gene; V was cut back by 0 bases and J by 6 bases. Here the CDR3 reads CASSQEDRHGYTF. CDR3 bases: TGTGCCAGCAGCCAAGAGGACAGGCATGGCTACACCTTC.

The chain has TRBV5-4 and TRBJ2-5; D might be TRBD2 (7 bases). CDR1 SGHNT and CDR2 YYREEE come from the germline V gene (reference sequence). This CDR3 contains 16 residues. Trimming left V 4 bases short and J 5 bases short, with 21 bases between. The CDR3 region has the DNA TGTGCCAGCAGCCCAATAGGGGGGGGGCCCTGGGAGACCCAGTACTTC. As protein: CASSPIGGGPWETQYF.

J is TRBJ2-5 and V is TRBV5-6, with 10 bases fitting TRBD2. J was trimmed by 3 bases and V by 1 base; bases with no gene match: 3. Germline-derived CDR1 and CDR2 are SGHDT and YYEEEE. The CDR3 has 15 residues. CDR3 amino acids: CASSLLLAGKETQYF. CDR3 DNA sequence: TGTGCCAGCAGCTTGTTACTAGCGGGGAAAGAGACCCAGTACTTC.

This clonotype has more than one count but fewer than ten. This chain uses TRBV10-3 with TRBJ2-6, with TRBD1 matching 8 bases. Germline loops: CDR1 ENHRY, CDR2 SYGVKD. This CDR3 is built from 15 residues. The J segment lost 0 bases and the V segment lost 11 bases, leaving 6 bases of the junction unmatched. CDR3 nucleotide sequence: TGTGCCTCGACAGGGGCCCTCTCTGGGGCCAACGTCCTGACTTTC. It yields the protein CASTGALSGANVLTF.

The table lists this clonotype with many counts. J is TRBJ2-1 and V is TRBV4-3; a weak D match, TRBD2 (7 bases). CDR1 and CDR2 (germline): LGHNA, YSLEER. Trimming shortened V by 0 bases and J by 5 bases, and 11 bases separated the two germline ends. CDR3 length equals 15 residues. CDR3 amino acids: CASSQDPGGNNEQFF. The CDR3 DNA follows: TGCGCCAGCAGCCAAGATCCGGGGGGCAACAATGAGCAGTTCTTC.

The chain combines TRBV13 with TRBJ1-6, with a weak D call TRBD1 (5 bases). The CDR3 spans 18 residues. The germline V gene encodes CDR1 PRHDT and CDR2 FYEKMQ (reference sequence). V was trimmed by 6 bases and J by 6 bases, leaving 24 bases between them. The CDR3 spells CASRSGTYGTSVNSPLHF. The CDR3 nucleotides read TGTGCCAGCAGATCCGGGACCTACGGCACCTCAGTTAATTCACCCCTCCACTTT.

V and J are TRBV7-9 and TRBJ2-3; D remains unclear. V was pared by 0 bases and J by 4 bases, with 8 bases between. The CDR3 has 14 residues. The germline V gene has CDR1 SEHNR and CDR2 FQNEAQ (reference sequence). DNA for the CDR3: TGTGCCAGCAGCTTAGCGCTATTCCCAGATACGCAGTATTTT. The encoded protein is CASSLALFPDTQYF.

The chain couples TRBV5-1 to TRBJ1-2; D not certain. Trimming removed 0 bases from V and 6 bases from J, with 12 bases in between. Germline V gene sequence: CDR1 SGHRS, CDR2 YFSETQ. This CDR3 has 14 amino acids. CDR3 region: CASSLGRTRDGYTF. In DNA form, the CDR3 reads TGCGCCAGCAGCTTGGGACGGACCCGAGATGGCTACACCTTC.

This clonotype was picked up a small number of times. J is TRBJ1-2 and V is TRBV7-2; 7 bases are a match to TRBD1. Germline-derived CDR1 and CDR2 are SGHTA and FQGNSA. CDR3 length: 13 residues. Losses at the gene ends were 3 bases for V and 8 bases for J; bases not matched to a gene: 6. CDR3 bases: TGTGCCAGCAGCTTTGGGACAGTCCTGGGCTACACCTTC. Its translation is CASSFGTVLGYTF.

This sequence joins TRBV20-1 and TRBJ2-1; 8 bases fit TRBD2. J gave up 10 bases and V 6 bases, and 11 bases lay outside the gene matches. Germline CDR1 DFQATT, CDR2 SNEGSKA (reference sequence). The CDR3 contains 13 residues. CDR3 protein: CSANRLAGGEQFF. In DNA form, the CDR3 reads TGCAGTGCCAATAGGTTGGCGGGGGGAGAGCAGTTCTTC.

The genes are TRBV2 and TRBJ1-1; D might be TRBD1 (5 bases). Germline V gene sequence: CDR1 SNHLY, CDR2 FYNNEI. Deletions cut 6 bases from V and 8 bases from J, with 13 bases between. The CDR3 extends over 12 amino acids. Here the CDR3 DNA reads TGTGCCAGCAGCCCGACAGAATCCGAAGCTTTCTTT. Translated, it gives CASSPTESEAFF.

There are a few counts of this clonotype. The chain has TRBV20-1 and TRBJ1-4; 9 nucleotides line up with TRBD1. Germline lookup yields CDR1 DFQATT and CDR2 SNEGSKA (reference sequence). This CDR3 contains 14 residues. The V segment lost 6 bases and the J segment 7 bases; nucleotides outside the gene matches: 9. The CDR3 DNA is TGCAGTGCGGTACCGGGACAGGGAGGTGAAAAACTGTTTTTT. This translates into CSAVPGQGGEKLFF.

This chain links TRBV9 with TRBJ2-1, with 7 bases matching TRBD2. From germline, CDR1 is SGDLS and CDR2 YYNGEE. This CDR3 region has 16 residues. V was pared by 4 bases and J by 3 bases, with 10 bases of the junction left unmatched. CDR3: CASSIDGGEDYNEQFF. The CDR3, as DNA: TGTGCCAGCAGCATTGATGGGGGGGAAGACTACAATGAGCAGTTCTTC.

This clonotype has only one observation. The chain links TRBV6-6 to TRBJ1-1; 12 positions agree with TRBD1. CDR1 is MNHNY and CDR2 is SVGAGI in the germline V gene (reference sequence). CDR3 length: 16 amino acids. After removal of 4 bases from V and 5 bases from J, the junction contained 8 bases not matched to a gene. CDR3: CASSSTGTGGLTEAFF. The CDR3 bases are TGTGCCAGCAGTTCCACCGGGACAGGGGGCTTAACTGAAGCTTTCTTT.

This clonotype was counted between two and nine times. The chain couples TRBV6-6 to TRBJ2-6; TRBD1 matches at 9 bases. In germline, CDR1 is MNHNY, CDR2 SVGAGI (reference sequence). With V trimmed by 6 bases and J by 2 bases, 5 bases remained unmatched. The CDR3 is 16 residues long. This chain's CDR3 is CASSLQGAAGANVLTF. CDR3 coding DNA: TGTGCCAGCAGCCTACAGGGGGCTGCTGGGGCCAACGTCCTGACTTTC.

This clonotype was seen repeatedly, ten times or more. This sequence joins TRBV7-2 and TRBJ1-5, with D unresolved. Trimming shortened V by 1 base and J by 0 bases, and 7 bases separated the two germline ends. Per germline, CDR1 SGHTA and CDR2 FQGNSA. CDR3 length: 15 amino acids. CDR3 nucleotides: TGTGCCAGCAGCTTAGTACAGAATAGCAATCAGCCCCAGCATTTT. Translating it yields CASSLVQNSNQPQHF.

The J gene is TRBJ2-1, the V gene TRBV7-2; 8 bases align to TRBD2. CDR3 length equals 14 residues. Germline V gene data show CDR1 as SGHTA and CDR2 as FQGNSA. J lost 5 bases, V lost 2 bases, and 2 bases had no gene match. The CDR3 sequence: CASSLSGGHNEQFF. In nucleotides, the CDR3 is TGTGCCAGCAGCTTAAGCGGGGGCCACAATGAGCAGTTCTTC.

Ten or more counts support this clonotype. The chain employs TRBV30 and TRBJ2-7; TRBD2 agrees at 7 bases. CDR1 GTSNPN and CDR2 SVGIG come from the germline V gene (reference sequence). Trimming at V came to 0 bases and at J to 7 bases, leaving 9 bases not matched to a gene. The CDR3 length is 14 residues. CDR3 bases: TGTGCCTGGAGTGTCGCCCCGTTGGGAGGGGAGCAGTACTTC. It is translated as CAWSVAPLGGEQYF.

The genes are TRBV6-6 and TRBJ2-1; 9 nucleotides line up with TRBD1. CDR1 and CDR2 (germline): MNHNY, SVGAGI (reference sequence). The CDR3 totals 16 residues. V shed 5 bases, J shed 8 bases, and the junction held 13 bases outside the gene matches. The CDR3 loop reads CASSGRSRDRVDEQFF. CDR3 nucleotide sequence: TGTGCCAGCAGTGGAAGATCCCGGGACAGGGTAGATGAGCAGTTCTTC.

This clonotype appeared a few times. This sequence joins TRBV7-6 and TRBJ2-7; D remains unclear. The CDR3 is 14 amino acids. Deletions cut 1 base from V and 1 base from J, with 8 bases between. Per the germline V gene, CDR1 is SGHVS and CDR2 is FNYEAQ. Here the CDR3 reads CASSLGPNSYEQYF. In nucleotides, the CDR3 is TGTGCCAGCAGCTTAGGCCCGAATTCCTACGAGCAGTACTTC.

This clonotype was seen a handful of times. This chain joins TRBV5-6 and TRBJ2-5, with D perhaps assigned TRBD1 or TRBD2 (5 bases each). CDR1 and CDR2 from the germline V gene are SGHDT and YYEEEE. The CDR3 sequence is 16 residues long. V gave up 3 bases and J gave up 2 bases, with 17 bases separating them. The CDR3 is CASSSVGERIQETQYF. As DNA, the CDR3 is TGTGCCAGCAGCTCCGTAGGGGAGCGTATTCAAGAGACCCAGTACTTC.